The rows below give T cell receptor beta chains drawn from one sample of a study of blood T cell repertoires in COVID-19. Some clones are missing from TCRdb's copy, which holds only in-frame ones; the method was immunoSEQ multiplex PCR. This table has 470,000 or so clones, nearly 90% appearing once. Sequencing was done on a sample of PBMCs or T cells enriched from blood (not recorded which). The receptors shown here come from a woman younger than 30 with acute COVID-19. The CDR3 runs from the conserved cysteine through the conserved F or W. Fields, in order: V gene, CDR3 length, J gene, CDR3 protein.

v_gene: TRBV3-1/TRBV3-2
len: 14
j_gene: TRBJ1-5
CDR3aa: CASSSTGANQPQHF

v_gene: TRBV19
len: 14
j_gene: TRBJ2-7
CDR3aa: CASSIAGEAYEQYF

v_gene: TRBV27
len: 15
j_gene: TRBJ1-5
CDR3aa: CASSKRTGGDQPQHF

v_gene: TRBV3-1/TRBV3-2
len: 16
j_gene: TRBJ1-3
CDR3aa: CASSQEVRLSGNTIYF

v_gene: TRBV28
len: 16
j_gene: TRBJ1-3
CDR3aa: CASSLRPGHSGNTIYF

v_gene: TRBV3-1/TRBV3-2
len: 17
j_gene: TRBJ2-1
CDR3aa: CASSQVASGVGSNEQFF

v_gene: TRBV28
len: 14
j_gene: TRBJ2-7
CDR3aa: CASSPGQGSYEQYF

v_gene: TRBV12-3/TRBV12-4
len: 13
j_gene: TRBJ2-7
CDR3aa: CASRRTETYEQYF

v_gene: TRBV5-1
len: 18
j_gene: TRBJ2-5
CDR3aa: CASSLRGVGYQGGETQYF

v_gene: TRBV4-1
len: 16
j_gene: TRBJ1-2
CDR3aa: CASSQLGTGSTYGYTF

v_gene: TRBV27
len: 14
j_gene: TRBJ1-1
CDR3aa: CASRPQGWDTEAFF

v_gene: TRBV30
len: 14
j_gene: TRBJ1-1
CDR3aa: CAWKRRGMGTEAFF

v_gene: TRBV10-3
len: 14
j_gene: TRBJ1-3
CDR3aa: CAIGQGASGNTIYF

v_gene: TRBV21-1
len: 13
j_gene: TRBJ2-7
CDR3aa: CASARLAAYEQYF

v_gene: TRBV15
len: 14
j_gene: TRBJ1-2
CDR3aa: CATSRGQGGYGYTF

v_gene: TRBV7-9
len: 13
j_gene: TRBJ2-7
CDR3aa: CASSPTETYEQYF

v_gene: TRBV12-5
len: 15
j_gene: TRBJ2-5
CDR3aa: CASGLLGLVQETQYF

v_gene: TRBV18
len: 12
j_gene: TRBJ1-5
CDR3aa: CASSREDQPQHF

v_gene: TRBV21-1
len: 13
j_gene: TRBJ2-3
CDR3aa: CASITPRGETQYF

v_gene: TRBV28
len: 17
j_gene: TRBJ1-1
CDR3aa: CASSGGVSTGMNTEAFF

v_gene: TRBV27
len: 12
j_gene: TRBJ1-6
CDR3aa: CASSLSRSPLHF

v_gene: TRBV3-1/TRBV3-2
len: 13
j_gene: TRBJ1-2
CDR3aa: CASSQGQDYGYTF

v_gene: TRBV19
len: 18
j_gene: TRBJ1-6
CDR3aa: CASSRRGIRTGINSPLHF

v_gene: TRBV7-2
len: 13
j_gene: TRBJ2-1
CDR3aa: CASSLPGGGEQFF

v_gene: TRBV28
len: 16
j_gene: TRBJ2-7
CDR3aa: CASTTTIRTGAYEQYF

v_gene: TRBV9
len: 16
j_gene: TRBJ2-7
CDR3aa: CASSPEGAANSYEQYF

v_gene: TRBV11-1
len: 14
j_gene: TRBJ1-3
CDR3aa: CASSTGLSGNTIYF

v_gene: TRBV28
len: 14
j_gene: TRBJ2-7
CDR3aa: CASSARPGSYEQYF

v_gene: TRBV27
len: 14
j_gene: TRBJ1-5
CDR3aa: CASSLSQGSQPQHF

v_gene: TRBV28
len: 14
j_gene: TRBJ1-5
CDR3aa: CASSGGQGNQPQHF

v_gene: TRBV5-4
len: 15
j_gene: TRBJ2-2
CDR3aa: CASSLGGANTGELFF